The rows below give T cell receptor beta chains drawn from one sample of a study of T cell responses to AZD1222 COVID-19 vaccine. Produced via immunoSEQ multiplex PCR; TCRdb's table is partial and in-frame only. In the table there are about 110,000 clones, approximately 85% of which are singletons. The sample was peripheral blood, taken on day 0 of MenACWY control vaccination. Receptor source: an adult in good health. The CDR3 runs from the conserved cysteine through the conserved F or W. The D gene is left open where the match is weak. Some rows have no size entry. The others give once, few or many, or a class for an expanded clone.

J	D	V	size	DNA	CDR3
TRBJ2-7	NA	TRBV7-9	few	TGTGCCAGCAGCTCCGCGGGACAAACCTACGAGCAGTACTTC	CASSSAGQTYEQYF
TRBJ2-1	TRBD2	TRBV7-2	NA	TGTGCCAGCAGCCCAGCGGGACCCTACAATGAGCAGTTCTTC	CASSPAGPYNEQFF
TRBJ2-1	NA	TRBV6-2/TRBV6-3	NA	TGTGCCAGCAGTTCGGTGGTGGAGGGTAGTTTCTCCAATGAGCAGTTCTTC	CASSSVVEGSFSNEQFF
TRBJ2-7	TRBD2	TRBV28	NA	TGTGCCAGCAGGGCGGGGGGGGCCTACGAGCAGTACTTC	CASRAGGAYEQYF
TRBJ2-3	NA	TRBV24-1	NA	TGTGCCACCAGTGATTTGCGACAGACTAACACAGATACGCAGTATTTT	CATSDLRQTNTDTQYF
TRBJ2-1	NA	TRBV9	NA	TGTGCCAGCAGCGTAGCGGGAGCCTCCTACAATGAGCAGTTCTTC	CASSVAGASYNEQFF
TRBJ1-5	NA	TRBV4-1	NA	TGCGCCAGCAGCCAAGTAATGAGGGTTCAGCCCCAGCATTTT	CASSQVMRVQPQHF
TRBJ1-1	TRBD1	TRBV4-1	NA	TGCGCCAGCAGCCAACCCAAGGACAGGGGGTACGGGAACACTGAAGCTTTCTTT	CASSQPKDRGYGNTEAFF
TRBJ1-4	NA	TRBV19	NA	TGTGCCAGTAGTACACAGACGGGTACTAATGAAAAACTGTTTTTT	CASSTQTGTNEKLFF
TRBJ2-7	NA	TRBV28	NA	TGTGCCAGCAGTGCCTACAGGGAGCGGTACGAGCAGTACTTC	CASSAYRERYEQYF
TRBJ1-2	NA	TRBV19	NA	TGTGCCACACAGGGAAACTATCGGGGCTACACCTTC	CATQGNYRGYTF
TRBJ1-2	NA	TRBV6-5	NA	TGTGCCTGTGGAGGAGGGAACTATGGCTACACCTTC	CACGGGNYGYTF
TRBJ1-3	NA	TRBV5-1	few	TGCGCCAGCAGCTTAACGGTCCCTGGAAACACCATATATTTT	CASSLTVPGNTIYF
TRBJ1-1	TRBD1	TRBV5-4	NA	TGTGCCAGCAGGTCTCGACAGGGTACTACCTTGAACACTGAAGCTTTCTTT	CASRSRQGTTLNTEAFF
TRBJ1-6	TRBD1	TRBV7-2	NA	TGTGCCAGCAGCGCGGGACAGCGAACTGGGAAAGATCCCCTCCACTTT	CASSAGQRTGKDPLHF
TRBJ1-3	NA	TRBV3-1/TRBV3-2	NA	TGTGCCAGCAGAATCGGAAACACCATATATTTT	CASRIGNTIYF
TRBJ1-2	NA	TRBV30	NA	TGTGCCTGGAGAGAGCCGAATAACTATGGCTACACCTTC	CAWREPNNYGYTF
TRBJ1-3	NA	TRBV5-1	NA	TGCGCCAGCAGCTTGGAAGGGACTGGAAACACCATATATTTT	CASSLEGTGNTIYF
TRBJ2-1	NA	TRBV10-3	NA	TGTGCCATCGGTGGCGTTAACAATGAGCAGTTCTTC	CAIGGVNNEQFF
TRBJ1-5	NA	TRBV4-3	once	TGCGCCAGCAGCCAACAACATGGAAATCAGCCCCAGCATTTT	CASSQQHGNQPQHF
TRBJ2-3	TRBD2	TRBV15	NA	TGTGCCACCAGCGGGGGTCTAGCGGGGATCACAGATACGCAGTATTTT	CATSGGLAGITDTQYF
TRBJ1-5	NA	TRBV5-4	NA	TGTGCCAGCAGCTTGGACAGGGATCAGCCCCAGCATTTT	CASSLDRDQPQHF
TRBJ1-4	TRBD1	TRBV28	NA	TGTGCCAGCAGTTCGACCCGTGGACAGGGGGCAAGAGAAAAACTGTTTTTT	CASSSTRGQGAREKLFF
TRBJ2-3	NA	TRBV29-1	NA	TGCAGCGTTAAAAAGGGGGGGGCGCCGCAGTATTTT	CSVKKGGAPQYF
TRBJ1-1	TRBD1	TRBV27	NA	TGTGCCAGCAGTTTTGGGACAGCCTCGAATCTTAACACTGAAGCTTTCTTT	CASSFGTASNLNTEAFF
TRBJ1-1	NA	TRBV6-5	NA	TGTGCCAGCAGTATCTCCCCGGGAGGTACTGAAGCTTTCTTT	CASSISPGGTEAFF
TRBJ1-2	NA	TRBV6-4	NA	TGTGCCAGCGGACCGGACAGTGCTTTTAACTATGGCTACACCTTC	CASGPDSAFNYGYTF
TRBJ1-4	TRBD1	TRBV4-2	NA	TGTGCCAGCAGCCCAGACAGGGCGGATGAAAAACTGTTTTTT	CASSPDRADEKLFF
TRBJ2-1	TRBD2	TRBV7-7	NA	TGTGCTAGCAGCTCGGGACTAGCACCGAATGAGCAGTTCTTC	CASSSGLAPNEQFF
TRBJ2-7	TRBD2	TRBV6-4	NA	TGTGCCAGCAGTGACCTTGGACTAGCGGGAAAGAGCTCCTACGAGCAGTACTTC	CASSDLGLAGKSSYEQYF
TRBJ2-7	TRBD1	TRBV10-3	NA	TGTGCCATCAGTGAGTCCAGGACAGGGGCCACGGGGGAGCAGTACTTC	CAISESRTGATGEQYF
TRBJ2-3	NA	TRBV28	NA	TGTGCCAGCAGTCCCCGGTTGGCTAGCACAGATACGCAGTATTTT	CASSPRLASTDTQYF
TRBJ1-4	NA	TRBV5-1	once	TGCGCCAGCAGCTTAGACCAAATGAGGGAAAAACTGTTTTTT	CASSLDQMREKLFF
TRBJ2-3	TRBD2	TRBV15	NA	TGTGCCACCAGACCGACTAGCGCAAGCACAGATACGCAGTATTTT	CATRPTSASTDTQYF
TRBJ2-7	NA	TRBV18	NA	TGTGCCAGCTCACCAAGGGATGCCTACGAGCAGTACTTC	CASSPRDAYEQYF
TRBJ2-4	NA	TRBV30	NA	TGTGCCTGGAGTTCGTCCACAGGGTTTGCCAAAAACATTCAGTACTTC	CAWSSSTGFAKNIQYF
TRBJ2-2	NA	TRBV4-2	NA	TGTGCCAGCAGCCAAGATCCTGGGACGAACACCGGGGAGCTGTTTTTT	CASSQDPGTNTGELFF
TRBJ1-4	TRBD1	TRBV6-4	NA	TGTGCCAGCAGTGTGGACAGGGAATCTGAAAAACTGTTTTTT	CASSVDRESEKLFF
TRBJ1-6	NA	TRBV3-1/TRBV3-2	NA	TGTGCCAGTGGTGCAGGTGACAATTCACCCCTCCACTTT	CASGAGDNSPLHF
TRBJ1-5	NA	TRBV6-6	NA	TGTGCCAGCAGTCCACCGGCGACCGGATCTCCAAATCAGCCCCAGCATTTT	CASSPPATGSPNQPQHF
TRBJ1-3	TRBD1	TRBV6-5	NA	TGTGCCAGCAGCCAAGACAGGGACCCTGGAAACACCATATATTTT	CASSQDRDPGNTIYF
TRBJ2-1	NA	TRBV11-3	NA	TGTGCCAGCAGCTTAGCGGATAATGAGCAGTTCTTC	CASSLADNEQFF
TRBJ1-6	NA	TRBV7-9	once	TGTGCCAGCAGCCCACAGCGACAGTTTTCACCCCTCCACTTT	CASSPQRQFSPLHF
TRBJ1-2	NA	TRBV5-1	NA	TGCGCCAGCAGCCCCCGGGAAATTTATGGCTACACCTTC	CASSPREIYGYTF
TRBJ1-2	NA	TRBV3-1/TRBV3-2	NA	TGTGCCAGCAGCCCTGGGGGTCTTAGCGACTATGGCTACACCTTC	CASSPGGLSDYGYTF
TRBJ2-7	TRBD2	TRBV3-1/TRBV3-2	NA	TGTGCCAGCAGCCACCTCTCGGCGGGGGTCAGACCCTACGAGCAGTACTTC	CASSHLSAGVRPYEQYF
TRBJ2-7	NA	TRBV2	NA	TGTGCCAGCAGTGAGCGTAAAAATTCCTACGAGCAGTACTTC	CASSERKNSYEQYF
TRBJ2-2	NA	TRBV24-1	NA	TGTGCCACCAGTGATCTTCCGGCGCGGACACTTTTAAACACCGGGGAGCTGTTTTTT	CATSDLPARTLLNTGELFF
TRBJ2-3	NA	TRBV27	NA	TGTGCCAGCAGTGATAGGGCGCCGGGCACAGATACGCAGTATTTT	CASSDRAPGTDTQYF
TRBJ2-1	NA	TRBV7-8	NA	TGTGCCAGCAGCCACCACAGGTTGAGGCCTGGGAATGAGCAGTTCTTC	CASSHHRLRPGNEQFF
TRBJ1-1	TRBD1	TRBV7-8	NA	TGTGCCAGCAGCGTAGGGGAAGCGGACAGGGTCCGGGCTTTCTTT	CASSVGEADRVRAFF
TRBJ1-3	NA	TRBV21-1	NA	TGTGCCAGCAGCAAAGAGGACAGTGGGGATAGAAACACCATATATTTT	CASSKEDSGDRNTIYF
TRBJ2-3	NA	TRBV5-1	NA	TGCGCCAGCAGCTTCTCTCCCCCTAGCGGCACAGATACGCAGTATTTT	CASSFSPPSGTDTQYF